The entry that follows covers one T cell receptor (beta chain) sequence. These data originate in a study of blood T cell repertoires in COVID-19. Study background: Samples came from the United States, Italy and Spain, spanning acute and convalescent COVID-19. The analysed material was cDNA or gDNA that came from T cells, B-cell-depleted T cells, or PBMCs.

The Seattle site enrolled patients during active infection and followed them longitudinally. Authors' processing steps: Estimated nucleated cell counts came from reference gene primer amplification. Produced via immunoSEQ multiplex PCR; TCRdb's table is partial and in-frame only. V and J calls and clone size are given by that table; D and trimming were obtained from the DNA. Of under 250,000 clones listed, approximately 85% are singletons. The V gene's germline CDR1 is LGHNA and CDR2 YNFKEQ. The trim removed 0 bases at V and 6 bases at J, leaving 12 bases unmatched. The CDR3 consists of 17 residues. Sequencing was done on a sample of peripheral blood. This chain uses TRBV4-2 with TRBJ2-3, with TRBD2 matching over 7 bases. This clonotype originated in a man aged 50 to 59 with COVID-19, enrolled during active disease. CDR3 sequence: CASSQESGLAVQDTQYF. The CDR3 bases are TGTGCCAGCAGCCAAGAATCCGGGCTAGCGGTGCAGGATACGCAGTATTTT.